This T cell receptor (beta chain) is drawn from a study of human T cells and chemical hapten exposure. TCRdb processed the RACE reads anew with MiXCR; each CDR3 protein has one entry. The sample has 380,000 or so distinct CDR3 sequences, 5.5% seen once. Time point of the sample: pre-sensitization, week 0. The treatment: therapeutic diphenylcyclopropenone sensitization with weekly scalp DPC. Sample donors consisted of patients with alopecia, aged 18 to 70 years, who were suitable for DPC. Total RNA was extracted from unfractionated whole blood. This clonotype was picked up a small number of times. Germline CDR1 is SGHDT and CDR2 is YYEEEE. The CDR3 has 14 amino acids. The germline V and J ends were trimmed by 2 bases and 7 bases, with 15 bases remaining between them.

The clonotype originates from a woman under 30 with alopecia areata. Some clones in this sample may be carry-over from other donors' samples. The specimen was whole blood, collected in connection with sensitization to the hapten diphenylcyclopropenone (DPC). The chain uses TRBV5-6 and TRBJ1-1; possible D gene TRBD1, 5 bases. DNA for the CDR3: TGTGCCAGCAGCTTCCGGGGACGGAGCGTTGAAGCTTTCTTT. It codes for CASSFRGRSVEAFF.